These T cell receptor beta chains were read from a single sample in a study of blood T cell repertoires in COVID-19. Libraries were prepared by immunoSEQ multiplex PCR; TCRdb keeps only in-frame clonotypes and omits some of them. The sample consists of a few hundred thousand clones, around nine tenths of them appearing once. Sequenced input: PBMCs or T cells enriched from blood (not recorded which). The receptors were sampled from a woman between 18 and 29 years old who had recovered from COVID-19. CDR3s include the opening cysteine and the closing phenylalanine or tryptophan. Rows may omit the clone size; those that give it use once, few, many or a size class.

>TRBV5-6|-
CASSTEGVYGYTF
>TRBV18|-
CASSPSQGRDTIYF
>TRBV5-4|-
CASSAQQGEGTEAFF
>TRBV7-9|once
CASSYERGVYNEQFF
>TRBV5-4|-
CASSLVLRTSGGSYEQYF
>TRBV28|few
CASSLLQNTGELFF
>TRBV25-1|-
CASVNSGPGGGIYGYTF
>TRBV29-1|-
CSVANTEAFF
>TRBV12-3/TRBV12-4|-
CASSLGSEQFF
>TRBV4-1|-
CASRRGTSGSPYEQYF
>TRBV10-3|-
CAISRAWTSGDHRNEQYF
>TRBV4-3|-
CASSQDIAGVGQPQHF
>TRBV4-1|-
CASSAGGAGNEQYF
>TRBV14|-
CASGDRSYEQYF
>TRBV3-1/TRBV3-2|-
CASSHYAGELFF
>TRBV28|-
CASSFDSMNTEAFF
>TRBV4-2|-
CASSQDGLRTDTQYF
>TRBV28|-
CAAAGYNQPQHF
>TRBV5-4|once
CASSLRAGGMGTEAFF
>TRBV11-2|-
CASSLGLAGAAYEQYF
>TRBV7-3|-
CASSRSGGAKNEQFF
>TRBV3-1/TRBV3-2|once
CASSQGYRGSYEQYF
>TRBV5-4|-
CASSFGGRTGELFF
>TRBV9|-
CASSVTSGGMYQETQYF
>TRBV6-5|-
CASSYDAGTDTQYF
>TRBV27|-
CASRMDREGWEQYF
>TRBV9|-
CASSVTRGATGELFF
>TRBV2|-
CATTYENEQYF
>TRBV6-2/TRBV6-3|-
CASSYRAGPGELFF
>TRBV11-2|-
CASSLAGGPSTDTQYF
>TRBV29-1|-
CSVEGATEAFF